This T cell receptor beta chain was recorded in a study of CD8 T cells in ankylosing spondylitis. The table lists this clonotype with a few counts. What it recognizes is unknown. CDR1 is ENHRY and CDR2 is SYGVKD in the germline V gene. V lost 7 bases to trimming and J lost 2 bases, with 13 bases between them. The CDR3 is 14 amino acids. TCRdb reprocessed the 5' RACE reads via MiXCR and lists one record per CDR3 protein. This table holds roughly 450,000 distinct CDR3 sequences, roughly 25% found once. General study points: Made up of eight highly homologous variants, a TCR beta motif appeared characteristic of ankylosing spondylitis blood.

This chain links TRBV10-3 with TRBJ2-3, with D tentatively TRBD2 (5 bases). This TCR was recovered from a male donor with ankylosing spondylitis. The sequencing input was blood, either unsorted or a sorted T cell fraction (not recorded which). The CDR3 bases are TGTGCCATCACTAGCTCCGCCAACACAGATACGCAGTATTTT. The encoded protein is CAITSSANTDTQYF.